This TCR beta chain originates from a study of blood T cell repertoires in COVID-19. Across the whole study: Acute and convalescent COVID-19 samples came from the United States, Italy and Spain. The cDNA or gDNA used as material had been derived from T cells, B-cell-depleted T cells, or PBMCs.

The CDR3 is 16 residues long. CDR1 is SGHDT and CDR2 is YYEEEE in the germline V gene. Trimming took off 1 base at V and 0 bases at J, with 11 bases between the two ends. Study processing details: Reference gene primer amplification gave estimated nucleated cell counts. The assay was immunoSEQ multiplex PCR, and TCRdb's table has in-frame clones only and misses some. V and J calls and clone size are as listed in that table; D and trimming were resolved from the DNA. The sample shows some 180,000 clones, about 77% of them seen only once. V is TRBV5-6 and J is TRBJ2-4; no reliable D call. Sequencing was carried out using peripheral blood. This clonotype originated in an elderly woman with active or convalescent COVID-19. The CDR3 coding sequence is TGTGCCAGCAGCTTGTCGCTCAGTCTAGCCAAAAACATTCAGTACTTC. Its translation is CASSLSLSLAKNIQYF.